The rows below give T cell receptor beta chains drawn from one sample of a study of blood T cell repertoires in COVID-19. Data came from immunoSEQ multiplex PCR; TCRdb stores just in-frame clones and leaves some out. The sample yields about 140,000 clones, about 80% seen once. Sequencing was carried out using peripheral blood. Source of these receptors: an older woman with acute or convalescent COVID-19. Both conserved end residues are part of each CDR3. Fields, in order: CDR3 protein, CDR3 DNA, V gene, J gene, D gene, clone size. The D gene is left open where the match is weak. The listing skips clone size in some rows; elsewhere it reads once, few, many or a size class.

CASKLQGLNTEAFF	TGTGCCAGCAAATTACAGGGGTTGAACACTGAAGCTTTCTTT	TRBV2	TRBJ1-1	TRBD1	once
CASSYRGQSQPQHF	TGTGCCAGCAGTTATAGGGGGCAAAGCCAGCCCCAGCATTTT	TRBV28	TRBJ1-5	TRBD1	.
CASSSAGQNTEAFF	TGCGCCAGCAGCTCGGCCGGACAGAACACTGAAGCTTTCTTT	TRBV5-1	TRBJ1-1	.	once
CASSFEFGRGTGELFF	TGTGCCAGCAGCTTTGAGTTCGGGAGAGGTACCGGGGAGCTGTTTTTT	TRBV7-9	TRBJ2-2	.	once
CASSLGASYGYTF	TGTGCCAGCAGCTTAGGGGCATCTTATGGCTACACCTTC	TRBV7-2	TRBJ1-2	.	.
CAARGGSYNSPLHF	TGTGCCGCCCGGGGGGGCTCCTATAATTCACCCCTCCACTTT	TRBV28	TRBJ1-6	.	.
CAITAGSGRGGTQYF	TGTGCCATCACCGCGGGAAGCGGGAGGGGCGGGACCCAGTACTTC	TRBV10-3	TRBJ2-5	TRBD2	once
CASSLLGQRETQYF	TGTGCCAGCAGCTTACTCGGACAGCGAGAGACCCAGTACTTC	TRBV11-1	TRBJ2-5	.	.
CASSGGGGPGQETQYF	TGTGCCAGCAGCGGTGGGGGAGGGCCAGGTCAAGAGACCCAGTACTTC	TRBV9	TRBJ2-5	TRBD2	.
CASSIMGQTNQPQHF	TGTGCCAGTAGTATTATGGGACAGACCAATCAGCCCCAGCATTTT	TRBV19	TRBJ1-5	TRBD1	.
CASSPVTGTRTLYEQYF	TGCGCCAGCAGCCCCGTAACCGGGACTAGAACCCTCTACGAGCAGTACTTC	TRBV5-1	TRBJ2-7	TRBD2	.
CATSDTTRTSTDTQYF	TGTGCCACCAGTGATACCACTAGGACTAGCACAGATACGCAGTATTTT	TRBV24-1	TRBJ2-3	.	.
CASSDQDSRGGYTF	TGTGCCAGCAGTGACCAAGACAGTAGAGGTGGCTACACCTTC	TRBV6-4	TRBJ1-2	.	.
CASSYSNYLDEETQYF	TGTGCCAGCAGTTACTCGAATTACTTAGATGAAGAGACCCAGTACTTC	TRBV6-2/TRBV6-3	TRBJ2-5	.	.
CASSLTGGRSDTQYF	TGCGCCAGCAGCTTGACAGGGGGCAGGTCAGATACGCAGTATTTT	TRBV5-1	TRBJ2-3	TRBD1	.
CASSLGAAELFF	TGCGCCAGCAGCCTAGGGGCCGCGGAGCTGTTTTTT	TRBV5-1	TRBJ2-2	.	.
CASSQGGAYTGELFF	TGTGCCAGTTCTCAGGGAGGAGCGTACACCGGGGAGCTGTTTTTT	TRBV19	TRBJ2-2	.	.
CASSRGSSGNTIYF	TGTGCCAGCTCCCGTGGGAGCTCTGGAAACACCATATATTTT	TRBV18	TRBJ1-3	.	.
CASSYRQGRAIYF	TGTGCCAGCAGTTACCGACAGGGCCGAGCCATATATTTT	TRBV6-5	TRBJ1-3	TRBD1	.
CASSARNTRGELFF	TGTGCCAGCAGCGCTAGGAACACGAGGGGGGAGCTGTTTTTT	TRBV11-2	TRBJ2-2	.	.
CASREGLAGGGDTQYF	TGTGCCAGCAGAGAGGGACTAGCGGGAGGCGGAGATACGCAGTATTTT	TRBV5-5	TRBJ2-3	TRBD2	.
CASSYSGGGYTF	TGTGCCAGCAGTTACTCCGGGGGTGGCTACACCTTC	TRBV6-5	TRBJ1-2	.	.
CASSQVGLGMNEQFF	TGCGCCAGCAGCCAAGTCGGACTAGGAATGAATGAGCAGTTCTTC	TRBV4-1	TRBJ2-1	TRBD2	.
CASSVGGVNEQFF	TGTGCCAGCAGTGTGGGCGGGGTGAATGAGCAGTTCTTC	TRBV2	TRBJ2-1	.	.
CASRGQENTEAFF	TGTGCCAGCAGGGGACAGGAAAACACTGAAGCTTTCTTT	TRBV6-1	TRBJ1-1	TRBD1	.
CASSLPYKYYEQYF	TGTGCCAGCAGTCTCCCATACAAGTACTACGAGCAGTACTTC	TRBV28	TRBJ2-7	.	once
CASSLALVDTDTQYF	TGTGCCAGCAGCTTAGCATTGGTAGACACAGATACGCAGTATTTT	TRBV7-9	TRBJ2-3	.	.
CAISEGGFAYEQYF	TGTGCCATCAGTGAGGGGGGGTTTGCCTACGAGCAGTACTTC	TRBV10-3	TRBJ2-7	.	once
CASSFQQDTDTQYF	TGTGCCAGCAGTTTCCAGCAGGACACAGATACGCAGTATTTT	TRBV27	TRBJ2-3	.	.
CASREDRENYGYTF	TGCGCCAGCCGGGAGGACAGAGAGAACTATGGCTACACCTTC	TRBV5-1	TRBJ1-2	.	.
CASSPTSADNEQFF	TGTGCCAGCAGTCCGACTAGCGCCGACAATGAGCAGTTCTTC	TRBV6-5	TRBJ2-1	TRBD2	once
CASSEGWGRSNQPQHF	TGTGCCAGCAGTGAAGGGTGGGGGCGAAGCAATCAGCCCCAGCATTTT	TRBV6-1	TRBJ1-5	.	.
CAWRGDWRSGNTIYF	TGTGCCTGGAGGGGGGACTGGCGCTCTGGAAACACCATATATTTT	TRBV30	TRBJ1-3	.	few
CASSPMIRDLDQPQHF	TGTGCCAGCAGCCCTATGATCCGGGACTTAGATCAGCCCCAGCATTTT	TRBV9	TRBJ1-5	.	.
CASSQPRQPPQHF	TGTGCCAGCAGCCAACCCCGACAGCCGCCCCAGCATTTT	TRBV3-1/TRBV3-2	TRBJ1-5	.	.
CASIIDRGSGNTIYF	TGTGCCAGCATCATAGACAGGGGCTCTGGAAACACCATATATTTT	TRBV6-6	TRBJ1-3	TRBD1	once
CASSGLPQETQYF	TGTGCTAGCTCAGGCCTTCCCCAAGAGACCCAGTACTTC	TRBV7-7	TRBJ2-5	.	.
CASSPGTSGFTDTQYF	TGTGCCAGCAGCCCCGGGACTAGCGGGTTCACAGATACGCAGTATTTT	TRBV5-4	TRBJ2-3	TRBD2	.
CASSLTVAYSGNTIYF	TGCGCCAGCAGCTTAACGGTAGCATACTCTGGAAACACCATATATTTT	TRBV5-1	TRBJ1-3	.	.
CAIRGTGSAGNEKLFF	TGTGCCATCAGGGGGACAGGTTCCGCCGGTAATGAAAAACTGTTTTTT	TRBV10-3	TRBJ1-4	TRBD1	once
CASSLIGLGGDTQYF	TGTGCCAGCAGCTTAATAGGACTGGGAGGAGATACGCAGTATTTT	TRBV5-6	TRBJ2-3	.	.
CASSVGREVTEAFF	TGTGCCAGCAGTGTGGGGAGGGAAGTCACTGAAGCTTTCTTT	TRBV2	TRBJ1-1	.	once
CASSYPGQGKFF	TGTGCCAGCAGTTACCCCGGACAGGGCAAGTTCTTC	TRBV6-5	TRBJ2-1	TRBD1	.
CASSLGFRLRETQYF	TGTGCCAGCAGCTTAGGGTTCCGACTTCGAGAGACCCAGTACTTC	TRBV11-2	TRBJ2-5	.	.
CAGGVSGANVLTF	TGTGCCGGAGGGGTCTCTGGGGCCAACGTCCTGACTTTC	TRBV28	TRBJ2-6	.	.
CSEALDNEQFF	TGCAGCGAAGCTCTTGACAATGAGCAGTTCTTC	TRBV29-1	TRBJ2-1	.	.
CASSDTYTEAFF	TGTGCCAGCAGCGACACCTACACTGAAGCTTTCTTT	TRBV12-3/TRBV12-4	TRBJ1-1	.	.
CASSLPQNLEQFF	TGTGCCAGCAGTTTGCCCCAGAATTTAGAGCAGTTCTTC	TRBV28	TRBJ2-1	.	.
CATLSSGETQYF	TGTGCCACGCTTTCATCCGGGGAGACCCAGTACTTC	TRBV6-5	TRBJ2-5	.	.
CATQDGSSYEQYF	TGTGCCACCCAGGACGGGAGCTCCTACGAGCAGTACTTC	TRBV24-1	TRBJ2-7	.	.
CASTRAAWADTQYF	TGTGCCAGCACCCGCGCGGCCTGGGCAGATACGCAGTATTTT	TRBV27	TRBJ2-3	.	few
CASSLPQGGADTQYF	TGCGCCAGCAGCCTACCCCAGGGGGGCGCAGATACGCAGTATTTT	TRBV5-1	TRBJ2-3	.	.
CASSSGQLTEAFF	TGTGCCAGCAGTTCGGGACAGCTAACTGAAGCTTTCTTT	TRBV28	TRBJ1-1	TRBD1	.
CASSSRGTYGYTF	TGTGCCAGCAGCTCCAGGGGGACCTATGGCTACACCTTC	TRBV7-2	TRBJ1-2	TRBD1	.
CASSSQTGGFEQYF	TGCGCCAGCAGCTCCCAGACAGGGGGCTTCGAGCAGTACTTC	TRBV5-1	TRBJ2-7	TRBD1	once
CASSQFPGLAAYGNEQFF	TGTGCCAGCAGCCAGTTTCCGGGACTAGCGGCCTACGGGAATGAGCAGTTCTTC	TRBV27	TRBJ2-1	TRBD2	.
CASSARGLGEKLFF	TGTGCCAGCAGCGCCCGAGGTCTTGGTGAAAAACTGTTTTTT	TRBV3-1/TRBV3-2	TRBJ1-4	.	.
CASSLLGDRSYNEQFF	TGTGCCAGCAGCTTACTAGGGGACAGATCCTACAATGAGCAGTTCTTC	TRBV7-3	TRBJ2-1	TRBD1	.
CASNVGWNSYNGYTF	TGTGCCAGCAACGTGGGTTGGAACAGCTACAATGGCTACACCTTC	TRBV19	TRBJ1-2	.	.
CASSEDRGGYTF	TGTGCCAGCAGTGAAGACAGGGGCGGCTACACCTTC	TRBV6-1	TRBJ1-2	TRBD1	.